This TCR beta chain was profiled in a study of blood T cell repertoires in COVID-19. The CDR3 is 13 residues long. Germline V gene lookup returns CDR1 SEHNR and CDR2 FQNEAQ (reference sequence). V lost 3 bases and J lost 7; bases outside the gene matches: 2. Authors' methods: Reference gene primer amplification gave nucleated cell count estimates. Measured with immunoSEQ multiplex PCR; TCRdb has only the in-frame clones, and not every one. D and trimming were read from the DNA, whereas the V and J calls and clone size are those reported in that table. The sample includes 300,000 to 400,000 clones, around nine tenths of them seen just once.

The sample taken for sequencing was PBMCs or T cells enriched from blood (not recorded which). The clonotype comes from a man aged 55 to 70 who had recovered from COVID-19. The V and J genes are TRBV7-9 and TRBJ1-1, with 10 bases that match TRBD1. The DNA for the CDR3 is TGTGCCAGCAGCTTGGGGACAGGGGTTGAAGCTTTCTTT. Amino acid sequence: CASSLGTGVEAFF.